The rows below give T cell receptor beta chains drawn from one sample of a study of cytomegalovirus exposure and HLA in healthy donors. Data came from immunoSEQ multiplex PCR; TCRdb stores just in-frame clones and leaves some out. Here the sample spans under 200,000 clones, 80% to 85% being singletons. The sequencing input was PBMCs. The receptors derive from a boy aged 2 to 9 in good health and CMV-seronegative. CDR3s include the opening cysteine and the closing phenylalanine or tryptophan. Each record gives: V gene, clone size, D gene, J gene, CDR3 protein, CDR3 DNA. A D gene is named only where the DNA matches it firmly. The listing skips clone size in some rows; elsewhere it reads once, few, many or a size class.

V: TRBV7-9
size: few
D: TRBD2
J: TRBJ2-7
CDR3: CASSFPSGTSDEQYF
DNA: TGTGCCAGCAGCTTCCCATCGGGGACTAGCGACGAGCAGTACTTC

V: TRBV6-1
size: -
D: TRBD2
J: TRBJ2-7
CDR3: CASSEEGLAGLLIYEQYF
DNA: TGTGCCAGCAGTGAAGAGGGCCTAGCGGGTCTCCTTATCTACGAGCAGTACTTC

V: TRBV28
size: few
D: -
J: TRBJ1-5
CDR3: CASSLRGATSNQPQHF
DNA: TGTGCCAGCAGTTTACGGGGGGCGACCAGCAATCAGCCCCAGCATTTT

V: TRBV6-1
size: -
D: TRBD1
J: TRBJ1-2
CDR3: CASSRGPLDYGYTF
DNA: TGTGCCAGCAGCAGGGGGCCCTTGGACTATGGCTACACCTTC

V: TRBV5-1
size: -
D: -
J: TRBJ2-2
CDR3: CASTSAGGGELFF
DNA: TGCGCCAGCACCTCGGCGGGTGGCGGGGAGCTGTTTTTT

V: TRBV7-8
size: -
D: -
J: TRBJ1-2
CDR3: CASSQRPGGYTF
DNA: TGTGCCAGCAGCCAGAGGCCTGGCGGCTACACCTTC

V: TRBV4-1
size: -
D: -
J: TRBJ1-4
CDR3: CASSQGRGQLNEKLFF
DNA: TGCGCCAGCAGCCAAGGAAGAGGTCAGTTGAATGAAAAACTGTTTTTT

V: TRBV19
size: -
D: TRBD1
J: TRBJ1-2
CDR3: CASSPRTGMGYTF
DNA: TGTGCCAGTAGCCCTAGGACAGGGATGGGCTACACCTTC

V: TRBV7-7
size: -
D: -
J: TRBJ2-6
CDR3: CASSLDPGAGANVLTF
DNA: TGTGCCAGCAGCTTAGATCCAGGGGCTGGGGCCAACGTCCTGACTTTC

V: TRBV4-1
size: -
D: TRBD1
J: TRBJ2-3
CDR3: CASSQDTGTGVTDTQYF
DNA: TGCGCCAGCAGCCAGGATACCGGGACAGGGGTTACAGATACGCAGTATTTT

V: TRBV28
size: -
D: -
J: TRBJ1-2
CDR3: CASTLRQSNYGYTF
DNA: TGTGCCAGCACATTGCGACAGTCTAACTATGGCTACACCTTC

V: TRBV30
size: -
D: -
J: TRBJ2-7
CDR3: CAWSGPGTAFERDYEQYF
DNA: TGTGCCTGGAGCGGACCCGGGACTGCGTTCGAGAGGGACTACGAGCAGTACTTC

V: TRBV2
size: -
D: TRBD1
J: TRBJ1-2
CDR3: CASSGDREDGYTF
DNA: TGTGCCAGCAGCGGGGACAGGGAAGACGGCTACACCTTC

V: TRBV10-1
size: -
D: TRBD2
J: TRBJ2-2
CDR3: CASSAGTTLTGELFF
DNA: TGCGCCAGCAGTGCCGGGACTACCCTCACCGGGGAGCTGTTTTTT

V: TRBV27
size: -
D: -
J: TRBJ2-3
CDR3: CASSSYRAGTSTDTQYF
DNA: TGTGCCAGCAGTTCTTACCGAGCGGGTACTAGCACAGATACGCAGTATTTT

V: TRBV30
size: -
D: TRBD1
J: TRBJ2-7
CDR3: CAWSIRQGTTSEQYF
DNA: TGTGCCTGGAGTATAAGACAGGGGACGACGAGCGAGCAGTACTTC

V: TRBV7-6
size: few
D: TRBD1
J: TRBJ1-1
CDR3: CASSPGQAISVSF
DNA: TGTGCCAGCAGCCCAGGACAGGCAATATCGGTGAGTTTT

V: TRBV5-6
size: -
D: TRBD1
J: TRBJ1-6
CDR3: CASSFRTGRYNSPLHF
DNA: TGTGCCAGCAGCTTCCGGACAGGGCGCTATAATTCACCCCTCCACTTT

V: TRBV18
size: once
D: -
J: TRBJ2-1
CDR3: CASSPRGLPLKDNEQFF
DNA: TGTGCCAGCTCACCACGGGGACTCCCTCTTAAGGACAATGAGCAGTTCTTC

V: TRBV28
size: -
D: -
J: TRBJ1-3
CDR3: CASSLFSAGNTIYF
DNA: TGTGCCAGCAGTTTATTCTCGGCTGGAAACACCATATATTTT

V: TRBV5-4
size: -
D: TRBD2
J: TRBJ2-3
CDR3: CASSFASGSFTQYF
DNA: TGTGCCAGCAGCTTTGCTAGCGGGAGTTTTACGCAGTATTTT

V: TRBV7-8
size: -
D: -
J: TRBJ2-3
CDR3: CASSSKQGRTDTQYF
DNA: TGTGCCAGCAGCTCAAAGCAGGGAAGGACAGATACGCAGTATTTT

V: TRBV10-2
size: -
D: TRBD1
J: TRBJ2-1
CDR3: CASSKRTGGRVVYNEQFF
DNA: TGCGCCAGCAGTAAAAGGACAGGGGGCAGGGTGGTCTACAATGAGCAGTTCTTC

V: TRBV5-4
size: -
D: TRBD2
J: TRBJ2-3
CDR3: CASTLGGVATDTQYF
DNA: TGTGCCAGCACCCTTGGGGGGGTGGCCACAGATACGCAGTATTTT

V: TRBV30
size: -
D: -
J: TRBJ1-5
CDR3: CAWSVNQGYQPQHF
DNA: TGTGCCTGGAGCGTTAATCAGGGGTATCAGCCCCAGCATTTT

V: TRBV5-8
size: -
D: -
J: TRBJ2-5
CDR3: CASSLGLALETQYF
DNA: TGTGCCAGCAGCTTGGGTTTGGCTCTGGAGACCCAGTACTTC

V: TRBV27
size: -
D: TRBD2
J: TRBJ2-7
CDR3: CASRPRTSGAYEQYF
DNA: TGTGCCAGCAGACCGAGGACTAGCGGGGCCTACGAGCAGTACTTC

V: TRBV29-1
size: -
D: TRBD1
J: TRBJ2-7
CDR3: CSVTGTGAYEQYF
DNA: TGCAGCGTTACCGGGACAGGAGCCTACGAGCAGTACTTC

V: TRBV7-7
size: -
D: -
J: TRBJ2-5
CDR3: CASSYEVFETQYF
DNA: TGTGCCAGCAGCTACGAGGTGTTTGAGACCCAGTACTTC